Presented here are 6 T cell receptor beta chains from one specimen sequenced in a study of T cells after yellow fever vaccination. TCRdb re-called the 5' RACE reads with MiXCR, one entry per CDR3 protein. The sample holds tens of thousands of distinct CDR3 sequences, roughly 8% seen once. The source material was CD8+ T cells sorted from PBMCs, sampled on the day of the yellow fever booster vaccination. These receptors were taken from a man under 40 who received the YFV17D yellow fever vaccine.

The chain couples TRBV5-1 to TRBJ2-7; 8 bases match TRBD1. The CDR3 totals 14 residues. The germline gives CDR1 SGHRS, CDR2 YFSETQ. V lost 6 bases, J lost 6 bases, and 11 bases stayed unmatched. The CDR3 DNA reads TGCGCCAGCACCATAATTGGACAGGGTGGCGAGCAGTACTTC. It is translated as CASTIIGQGGEQYF. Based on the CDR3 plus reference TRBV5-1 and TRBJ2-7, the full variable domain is KAGVTQTPRYLIKTRGQQVTLSCSPISGHRSVSWYQQTPGQGLQFLFEYFSETQRNKGNFPGRFSGRQFSNSRSEMNVSTLELGDSALYLCASTIIGQGGEQYFGPGTRLTVT.

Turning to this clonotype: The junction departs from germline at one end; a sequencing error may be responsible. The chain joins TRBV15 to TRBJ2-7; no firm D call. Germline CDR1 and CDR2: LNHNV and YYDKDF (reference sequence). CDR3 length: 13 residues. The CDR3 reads CSTSSRGMDEQYF. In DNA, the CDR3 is TGTTCCACCAGCAGCCGTGGGATGGACGAGCAGTACTTC. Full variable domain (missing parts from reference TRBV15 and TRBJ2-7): DAMVIQNPRYQVTQFGKPVTLSCSQTLNHNVMYWYQQKSSQAPKLLFHYYDKDFNNEADTPDNFQSRRPNTSFCFLDIRSPGLGDTAMYLCSTSSRGMDEQYFGPGTRLTVT.

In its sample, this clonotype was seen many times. This chain's CDR3 is CASGFTSVQETQYF. DNA of the CDR3: TGCGCCAGTGGATTTACTAGCGTCCAAGAGACCCAGTACTTC. The rearrangement uses TRBV10-2 and TRBJ2-5, with 7 positions matching TRBD2. V shed 9 bases, J shed 1 base, and the junction held 8 bases outside the gene matches. The CDR3 is 14 amino acids. Germline CDR1 and CDR2: WSHSY and SAAADI.

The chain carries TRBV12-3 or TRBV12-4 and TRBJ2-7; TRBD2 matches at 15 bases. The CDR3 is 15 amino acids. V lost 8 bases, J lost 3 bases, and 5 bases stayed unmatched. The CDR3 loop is CASAWTSGRVYEQYF. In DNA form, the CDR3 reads TGTGCCAGCGCCTGGACTAGCGGGAGGGTCTACGAGCAGTACTTC.

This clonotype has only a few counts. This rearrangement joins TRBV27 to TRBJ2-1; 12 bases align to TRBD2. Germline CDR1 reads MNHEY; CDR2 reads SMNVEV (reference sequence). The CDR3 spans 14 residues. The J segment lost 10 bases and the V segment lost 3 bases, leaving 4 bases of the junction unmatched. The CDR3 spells CASSFPTSGGEQFF. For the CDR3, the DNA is TGTGCCAGCAGTTTTCCGACTAGCGGGGGCGAGCAGTTCTTC.

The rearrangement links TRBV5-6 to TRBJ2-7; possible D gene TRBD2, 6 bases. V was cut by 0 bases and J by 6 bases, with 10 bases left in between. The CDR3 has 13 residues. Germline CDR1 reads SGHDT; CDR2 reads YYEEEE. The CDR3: CASSLDLGGEQYF. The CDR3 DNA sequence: TGTGCCAGCAGCTTGGACTTGGGGGGCGAGCAGTACTTC.